This T cell receptor (beta chain) stems from a study of identical twins. Study conclusions and caveats: Part of the zero-insertion signal could reflect confounding by invariant MAIT and iNKT cells. Beta out-of-frame sequences showed weaker excess sharing between twins.

This clonotype has a handful of counts. Its antigen is not known. cDNA carried unique molecular identifiers, and a universal primer site was added by template switching. TCRdb re-analysed the 5' RACE reads in MiXCR, keeping a single row per CDR3 protein. The repertoire consists of 450,000 or so distinct CDR3 sequences, with 18% occurring once and the leading ten covering approximately 12%. Germline assignment: CDR1 KGHDR and CDR2 SFDVKD. This CDR3 is built from 15 residues. Trimming pared 3 bases from V and 2 bases from J, leaving 13 bases between. The sequencing sample was made of naive T cells sorted from blood. The chain joins TRBV24-1 to TRBJ2-7, with D hard to call. The sequence was collected from a man over 45 in good health. CDR3 amino acids: CATSDPITGAYEQYF. In DNA, the CDR3 is TGTGCCACCAGTGATCCTATTACCGGAGCCTACGAGCAGTACTTC.